Below are 25 T cell receptor beta chains sequenced from a single sample in a study of OX40 agonist ivuxolimab in advanced cancers. Profiled with immunoSEQ multiplex PCR; TCRdb holds only in-frame clones, not every one. In the table there are roughly 88,000 clones, around 87% of which are singletons. The sequences come from CD4+ or CD8+ T cells sorted from blood, collected in a trial of the OX40 agonist ivuxolimab. These receptor sequences come from an adult with an advanced solid tumor such as melanoma, head and neck, liver or kidney cancer.

The chain is built from TRBV28 and TRBJ1-1, with D maybe TRBD1 (5 bases). The V gene lost 5 bases and the J gene lost 2 bases, with 15 bases spanning the gap. Germline V gives CDR1 MDHEN, CDR2 SYDVKM. This CDR3 region has 15 residues. The CDR3 is CASSPLGVRNTEAFF. The CDR3 DNA reads TGTGCCAGCAGTCCCCTGGGGGTTAGAAACACTGAAGCTTTCTTT.

The rearrangement uses TRBV5-6 and TRBJ1-2; 9 nucleotides match TRBD1. Germline trimming cut 3 bases from V and 1 base from J; bases unmatched to any gene: 7. Germline V lookup: CDR1 SGHDT, CDR2 YYEEEE. The CDR3 is made up of 16 amino acids. The CDR3 sequence: CASSSLRQGGNYGYTF. Written as DNA, the CDR3 is TGTGCCAGCAGCTCGCTCCGACAGGGGGGTAACTATGGCTACACCTTC.

Points on this clone: Within the sample, other DNA sequences also encode this same CDR3. The gene calls are TRBV5-1 and TRBJ1-1; D gene unclear. Germline V gene sequence: CDR1 SGHRS, CDR2 YFSETQ. This CDR3 spans 13 amino acids. Deletions cut 4 bases from V and 1 base from J, with 8 bases between. The CDR3 bases are TGCGCCAGCAGCCCCGACGGGAACACTGAAGCTTTCTTT. This translates into CASSPDGNTEAFF.

This clone was counted only a few times. The chain couples TRBV5-6 to TRBJ2-3, with TRBD2 matching 14 bases. From germline, CDR1 is SGHDT and CDR2 YYEEEE. The length of the CDR3 is 16 residues. V gave up 4 bases and J gave up 1 base; unmatched junction bases: 2. The CDR3 loop is CASSPTSGRGTDTQYF. CDR3 DNA: TGTGCCAGCAGCCCGACTAGCGGGAGGGGCACAGATACGCAGTATTTT.

This chain links TRBV15 with TRBJ2-3; D gene ambiguous. The germline V gene encodes CDR1 LNHNV and CDR2 YYDKDF (reference sequence). This CDR3 is built from 15 residues. Trimming cost V 0 bases and J 0 bases, with 7 bases left between them. In nucleotides, the CDR3 is TGTGCCACCAGCAGAGATCTAGGGAGCACAGATACGCAGTATTTT. This codes for CATSRDLGSTDTQYF.

The gene calls are TRBV25-1 and TRBJ1-3; 7 bases map to TRBD1. Trimming cost V 7 bases and J 0 bases; bases outside gene matches: 6. The CDR3 is 15 residues long. Germline V gene lookup returns CDR1 MGHDK and CDR2 SYGVNS. In DNA, the CDR3 is TGTGCCAGCACCCGGGACAGTCTCTCTGGAAACACCATATATTTT. Translating gives CASTRDSLSGNTIYF.

V and J are TRBV7-2 and TRBJ2-2; 12 nucleotides match TRBD2. Germline trimming cut 4 bases from V and 3 bases from J; bases unmatched to any gene: 3. CDR3 size: 16 residues. The V gene's germline CDR1 is SGHTA and CDR2 FQGNSA. CDR3 nucleotide sequence: TGTGCCAGCAGCTCTAGCGGGAGGGTTGACACCGGGGAGCTGTTTTTT. Translated: CASSSSGRVDTGELFF. Together with reference TRBV7-2 and TRBJ2-2, the CDR3 gives the full variable domain: GAGVSQSPSNKVTEKGKDVELRCDPISGHTALYWYRQSLGQGLEFLIYFQGNSAPDKSGLPSDRFSAERTGGSVSTLTIQRTQQEDSAVYLCASSSSGRVDTGELFFGEGSRLTVL.

The rearrangement joins TRBV6-4 to TRBJ2-7; 9 bases align to TRBD1. Trimming removed 6 bases from V and 2 bases from J; junction bases left unmatched: 8. Per germline, CDR1 MRHNA and CDR2 SNTAGT. The CDR3 loop spans 15 amino acids. The CDR3 DNA follows: TGTGCCAGCAGCATCGGGACAGGGTGGACCTACGAGCAGTACGTC. Its protein is CASSIGTGWTYEQYV.

V gene TRBV4-3 combines with J gene TRBJ2-3; no clear D. This CDR3 has 16 residues. Germline V gives CDR1 LGHNA, CDR2 YSLEER. Trimming stripped 4 bases from V and 2 bases from J, with 16 bases between. The CDR3 DNA follows: TGCGCCAGCAGCCGAGCTGATCACGGAGACACAGATACGCAGTATTTT. As protein: CASSRADHGDTDTQYF.

This chain uses TRBV19 with TRBJ2-7, with 10 bases that match TRBD1. CDR3 length: 14 residues. In germline, CDR1 is LNHDA, CDR2 SQIVND (reference sequence). The junction had 12 bases not matched to a gene; V was cut back by 7 bases and J by 9 bases. CDR3 nucleotides: TGTGCCAGTACCGGGACAGGGGCGTTCTCAGGGCAGTACTTC. Amino acid sequence: CASTGTGAFSGQYF.

The chain couples TRBV6-1 to TRBJ1-1; no firm D call. V dropped 3 bases and J dropped 1 base, with 15 bases sitting between them. CDR3 size: 16 residues. Germline V gene data show CDR1 as MNHNS and CDR2 as SASEGT. This CDR3 reads CASSDLGLPSNTEAFF. CDR3 nucleotide sequence: TGTGCCAGCAGTGATCTGGGTTTGCCCTCGAACACTGAAGCTTTCTTT.

V is TRBV28 and J is TRBJ1-1; 7 bases are shared with TRBD1. V gave up 5 bases and J gave up 5 bases; unmatched junction bases: 11. Looked up from germline, CDR1 is MDHEN and CDR2 is SYDVKM. This CDR3 contains 15 residues. The DNA for the CDR3 is TGTGCCAGCAGTATAACACAGGGGAGGAAAACTGAAGCTTTCTTT. Amino acids: CASSITQGRKTEAFF. Looking up the rest from reference TRBV28 and TRBJ1-1 gives the full variable domain: DVKVTQSSRYLVKRTGEKVFLECVQDMDHENMFWYRQDPGLGLRLIYFSYDVKMKEKGDIPEGYSVSREKKERFSLILESASTNQTSMYLCASSITQGRKTEAFFGQGTRLTVV.

The V and J genes are TRBV10-3 and TRBJ1-4, with TRBD1 identical over 8 bases. Germline values: CDR1 ENHRY, CDR2 SYGVKD. The V and J ends lost 4 bases and 3 bases, in that order; junction bases with no gene match: 4. The CDR3 runs to 15 residues. In DNA, the CDR3 is TGTGCCATCAGTGTCACGACAGGGGCTAATGAAAAACTGTTTTTT. This translates into CAISVTTGANEKLFF.

The rearrangement joins TRBV7-6 to TRBJ1-1; D is unclear. With 4 bases removed from V and 4 bases from J, the gap between germline ends came to 34 bases. Germline CDR1 and CDR2: SGHVS and FNYEAQ. This CDR3 region has 21 residues. The CDR3 nucleotides read TGTGCCAGCAGCTCCCTTCTGCGAGGCTCCTTCGGGGTTAGGGAACTCACTGAAGCTTTCTTT. Protein: CASSSLLRGSFGVRELTEAFF.

The V and J genes are TRBV7-6 and TRBJ1-1; tentatively, D is TRBD1 (5 bases). From germline, CDR1 is SGHVS and CDR2 FNYEAQ. V lost 1 base and J lost 6, with 15 bases in between. This CDR3 region has 15 residues. CDR3 sequence reads: CASSLEGTRGAEAFF. CDR3 nucleotide sequence: TGTGCCAGCAGCTTAGAAGGGACGCGGGGGGCTGAAGCTTTCTTT.

V is TRBV28 and J is TRBJ2-3; D gene ambiguous. Germline-derived CDR1 and CDR2 are MDHEN and SYDVKM. Trimming removed 3 bases at V and 3 bases at J, with 7 bases between. The CDR3 is 13 amino acids. The CDR3 loop reads CASSFTRTDTQYF. The DNA of the CDR3 is TGTGCCAGCAGTTTCACCAGGACAGATACGCAGTATTTT.

This clone is a singleton in its sample. The J gene is TRBJ1-1, the V gene TRBV27; 7 bases line up with TRBD1. The CDR3 extends over 17 amino acids. The trim removed 3 bases at V and 7 bases at J, leaving 17 bases unmatched. Germline V gene data show CDR1 as MNHEY and CDR2 as SMNVEV (reference sequence). In DNA, the CDR3 is TGTGCCAGCAGTTTTACCCGGACAGGAGGGGCCAAGATTGAAGCTTTCTTT. It encodes CASSFTRTGGAKIEAFF.

The chain couples TRBV5-4 to TRBJ1-1, with D unclear. The length of the CDR3 is 14 residues. The V end lost 1 base, the J end lost 0 bases, and 7 bases lay between the germline ends. The germline CDR1 and CDR2 sequences are SGHNT and YYREEE (reference sequence). The CDR3 region is CASSLQYLNTEAFF. CDR3 sequence (DNA): TGTGCCAGCAGCTTGCAGTACTTGAACACTGAAGCTTTCTTT.

With respect to this clone: Other DNA sequences in this sample translate to the same CDR3. J is TRBJ1-5 and V is TRBV2; D is uncertain. The CDR3 extends over 15 amino acids. Trimming removed 2 bases at V and 1 base at J, with 9 bases between. The germline gives CDR1 SNHLY, CDR2 FYNNEI. CDR3 in DNA: TGTGCCAGCAGTGAAAACGTAGGGAGCAATCAGCCCCAGCATTTT. Amino acids: CASSENVGSNQPQHF.

V gene TRBV7-9 combines with J gene TRBJ2-3; D tentatively fits TRBD1 or TRBD2 (7 bases each). This CDR3 comprises 17 residues. From germline, CDR1 is SEHNR and CDR2 FQNEAQ (reference sequence). V was shortened by 5 bases and J by 4 bases, with 22 bases between the two germline ends. DNA for the CDR3: TGTGCCAGCAGCAGGGGGGGCTTCGACAGGGTACCAGATACGCAGTATTTT. Translation: CASSRGGFDRVPDTQYF.

The chain has TRBV15 and TRBJ1-2, with 9 bases aligning to TRBD1. CDR3 length: 15 amino acids. Unmatched junction bases numbered 3, after V lost 0 bases and J lost 4 bases. In germline, CDR1 is LNHNV, CDR2 YYDKDF (reference sequence). The CDR3 region is CATSRDLGQGYGYTF. The DNA for the CDR3 is TGTGCCACCAGCAGAGATTTGGGACAGGGCTATGGCTACACCTTC.

This chain uses TRBV18 with TRBJ1-2; D call uncertain. V lost 0 bases and J 3 bases, leaving 14 bases between the germline ends. This CDR3 comprises 16 residues. CDR1 is KGHSH and CDR2 is LQKENI in the germline V gene. The CDR3 is CASSPPNLSQDYGYTF. DNA of the CDR3: TGTGCCAGCTCACCACCGAATTTGTCCCAGGACTATGGCTACACCTTC. The variable domain in full, completed from reference TRBV18 and TRBJ1-2, reads NAGVMQNPRHLVRRRGQEARLRCSPMKGHSHVYWYRQLPEEGLKFMVYLQKENIIDESGMPKERFSAEFPKEGPSILRIQQVVRGDSAAYFCASSPPNLSQDYGYTFGSGTRLTVV.

Concerning this clone: At one end the junction does not follow the germline gene, possibly because of a read error. The chain links TRBV7-7 to TRBJ1-3, with D unclear. This CDR3 has 15 amino acids. Germline loops: CDR1 SSHAT, CDR2 FNYEAQ (reference sequence). DNA for the CDR3: TGTGCTAGCAGCTTAGCGCCGGCCCCTGGAAACACCATATATTTT. Amino acids: CASSLAPAPGNTIYF.

The table lists this clone with a few counts. The CDR3 loop is CASSDRGFSADTQYF. The CDR3 DNA sequence: TGCGCCAGCAGCGACAGGGGTTTTAGCGCAGATACGCAGTATTTT. The chain has TRBV5-1 and TRBJ2-3, with TRBD1 identical over 8 bases. Germline CDR1 and CDR2: SGHRS and YFSETQ. CDR3 length: 15 amino acids. J was trimmed by 4 bases and V by 4 bases; bases with no gene match: 8.

The chain joins TRBV30 to TRBJ1-2; possible D gene TRBD1, 6 bases. Trimming stripped 1 base from V and 8 bases from J, with 14 bases between. The CDR3 is 13 amino acids. Germline V gives CDR1 GTSNPN, CDR2 SVGIG (reference sequence). CDR3 bases: TGTGCCTGGAGTGCGGCAGGGGTGACCGGCTACACCTTC. Encoded protein: CAWSAAGVTGYTF.